The 6 T cell receptor beta chains below were found in one sample sequenced in a study of radiation and T cells in renal cell carcinoma. Described treatment: 15 Gy SBRT to primary tumor, nephrectomy 4 weeks later. Only in-frame clones appear in the TCRdb table, and some are missing; sequencing was by immunoSEQ multiplex PCR. The profile shows 10,000 to 15,000 clones, around 30% of them singletons. Specimen: tumor tissue, collected from a patient whose treatment included radiotherapy and nephrectomy. The receptors come from a man between 60 and 75 years old with renal cell carcinoma.

CDR3 residues: CASKNSGGATDTQYF. The CDR3 coding sequence is TGTGCCAGCAAAAATAGCGGGGGGGCAACAGATACGCAGTATTTT. The chain employs TRBV2 and TRBJ2-3; 11 positions match TRBD2. The germline V gene has CDR1 SNHLY and CDR2 FYNNEI. The CDR3 runs to 15 residues. Losses at the gene ends were 7 bases for V and 3 bases for J; bases not matched to a gene: 6. The full variable domain, with the rest looked up from reference TRBV2 and TRBJ2-3, is EPEVTQTPSHQVTQMGQEVILRCVPISNHLYFYWYRQILGQKVEFLVSFYNNEISEKSEIFDDQFSVERPDGSNFTLKIRSTKLEDSAMYFCASKNSGGATDTQYFGPGTRLTVL.

There are a few counts of this clone. The chain couples TRBV7-9 to TRBJ2-5; possible D gene TRBD2, 7 bases. Germline V gene lookup returns CDR1 SEHNR and CDR2 FQNEAQ (reference sequence). The CDR3 runs 14 residues. The V gene lost 5 bases and the J gene lost 5 bases, with 15 bases spanning the gap. This CDR3 reads CASSHWGGRETQYF. DNA of the CDR3: TGTGCCAGCAGCCATTGGGGGGGCCGGGAGACCCAGTACTTC. The full variable domain, rest sourced from reference TRBV7-9 and TRBJ2-5, is DTGVSQNPRHKITKRGQNVTFRCDPISEHNRLYWYRQTLGQGPEFLTYFQNEAQLEKSRLLSDRFSAERPKGSFSTLEIQRTEQGDSAMYLCASSHWGGRETQYFGPGTRLLVL.

This clone counts as medium-sized (0.01 to 0.1%). The chain couples TRBV5-1 to TRBJ1-2, with a tentative D call TRBD1 (5 bases). This CDR3 spans 15 amino acids. Per germline, CDR1 SGHRS and CDR2 YFSETQ. The V gene lost 0 bases and the J gene lost 4 bases, with 13 bases spanning the gap. CDR3 nucleotide sequence: TGCGCCAGCAGCTTGGCGGGGGGAGGAGGCTATGGCTACACCTTC. Amino acids: CASSLAGGGGYGYTF.

This clone is termed medium-sized. V and J are TRBV6-6 and TRBJ2-4; D is undetermined. The length of the CDR3 is 12 residues. The germline CDR1 and CDR2 sequences are MNHNY and SVGAGI (reference sequence). V was cut by 2 bases and J by 9 bases, with 8 bases left in between. The CDR3 is CASSYTWGIQYF. For the CDR3, the DNA is TGTGCCAGCAGTTACACATGGGGCATTCAGTACTTC.

The V call is TRBV30, the J call TRBJ2-3; no definite D call. The CDR3 consists of 16 residues. V was cut by 1 base and J by 2 bases, with 16 bases left in between. Germline CDR1 GTSNPN, CDR2 SVGIG (reference sequence). This CDR3 reads CAWSGSSSGFTDTQYF. The DNA of the CDR3 is TGTGCCTGGAGTGGTTCATCTAGTGGTTTCACAGATACGCAGTATTTT.

The chain carries TRBV6-6 and TRBJ1-1; a possible D gene is TRBD1 (6 bases). V was shortened by 6 bases and J by 4 bases, with 9 bases between the two germline ends. This CDR3 region has 12 residues. Germline CDR1 is MNHNY and CDR2 is SVGAGI (reference sequence). CDR3: CASRKGGTEAFF. The DNA for the CDR3 is TGTGCCAGCAGAAAAGGGGGCACTGAAGCTTTCTTT.